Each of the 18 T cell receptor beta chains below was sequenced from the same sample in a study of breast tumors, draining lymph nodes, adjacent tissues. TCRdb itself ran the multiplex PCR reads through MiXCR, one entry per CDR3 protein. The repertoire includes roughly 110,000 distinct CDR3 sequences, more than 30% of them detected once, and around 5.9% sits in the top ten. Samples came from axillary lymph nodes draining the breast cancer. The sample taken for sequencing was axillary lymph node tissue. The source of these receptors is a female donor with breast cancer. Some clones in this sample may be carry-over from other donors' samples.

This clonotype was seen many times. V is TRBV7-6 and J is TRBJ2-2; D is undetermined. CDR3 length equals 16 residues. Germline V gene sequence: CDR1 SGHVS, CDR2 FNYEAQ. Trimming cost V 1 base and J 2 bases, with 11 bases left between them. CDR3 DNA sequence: TGTGCCAGCAGCTTAGAAAGAACTTACAACACCGGGGAGCTGTTTTTT. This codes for CASSLERTYNTGELFF.

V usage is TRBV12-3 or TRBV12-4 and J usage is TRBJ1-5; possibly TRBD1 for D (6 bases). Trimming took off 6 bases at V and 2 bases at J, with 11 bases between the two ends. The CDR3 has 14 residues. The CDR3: CASSPDSRNQPQHF. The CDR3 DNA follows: TGTGCCAGCAGCCCGGACAGTCGCAATCAGCCCCAGCATTTT.

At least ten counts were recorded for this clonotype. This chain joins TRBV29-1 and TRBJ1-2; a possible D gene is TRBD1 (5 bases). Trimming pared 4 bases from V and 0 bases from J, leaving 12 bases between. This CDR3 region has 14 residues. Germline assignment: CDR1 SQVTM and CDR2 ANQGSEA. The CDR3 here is CSVGGATANYGYTF. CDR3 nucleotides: TGCAGCGTTGGGGGAGCGACAGCTAACTATGGCTACACCTTC. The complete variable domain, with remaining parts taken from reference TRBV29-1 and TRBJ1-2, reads SAVISQKPSRDICQRGTSLTIQCQVDSQVTMMFWYRQQPGQSLTLIATANQGSEATYESGFVIDKFPISRPNLTFSTLTVSNMSPEDSSIYLCSVGGATANYGYTFGSGTRLTVV.

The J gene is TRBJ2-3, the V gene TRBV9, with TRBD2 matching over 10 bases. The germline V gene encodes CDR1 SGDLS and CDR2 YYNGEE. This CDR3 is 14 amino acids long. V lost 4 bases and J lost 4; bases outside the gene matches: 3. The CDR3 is CASSTTSGSDTQYF. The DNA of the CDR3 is TGTGCCAGCAGCACGACTAGCGGGTCAGATACGCAGTATTTT.

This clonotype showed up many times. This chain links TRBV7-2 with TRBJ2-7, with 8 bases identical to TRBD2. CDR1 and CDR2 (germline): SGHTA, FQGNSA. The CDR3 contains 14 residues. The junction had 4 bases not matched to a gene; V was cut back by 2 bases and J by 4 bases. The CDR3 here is CASSLLAGKYEQYF. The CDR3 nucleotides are TGTGCCAGCAGCTTACTAGCGGGCAAGTACGAGCAGTACTTC.

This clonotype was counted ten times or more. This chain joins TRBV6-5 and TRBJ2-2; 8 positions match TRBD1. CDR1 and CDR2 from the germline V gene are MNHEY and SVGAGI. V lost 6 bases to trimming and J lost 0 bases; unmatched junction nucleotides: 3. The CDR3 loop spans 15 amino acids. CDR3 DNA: TGTGCCAGCAGCCGGACAGGGACGAACACCGGGGAGCTGTTTTTT. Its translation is CASSRTGTNTGELFF.

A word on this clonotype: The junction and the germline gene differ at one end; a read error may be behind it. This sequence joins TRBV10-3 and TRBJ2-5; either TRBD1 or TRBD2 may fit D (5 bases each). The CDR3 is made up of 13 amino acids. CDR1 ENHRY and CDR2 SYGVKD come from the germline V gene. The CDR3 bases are TGTGCCACCAGTAGTGGGGACCAGGAGACCCAGTACTTC. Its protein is CATSSGDQETQYF.

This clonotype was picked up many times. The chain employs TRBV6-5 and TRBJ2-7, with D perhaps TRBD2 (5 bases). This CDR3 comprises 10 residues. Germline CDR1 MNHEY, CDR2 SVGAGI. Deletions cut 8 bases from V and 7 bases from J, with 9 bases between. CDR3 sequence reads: CASGRGEQYF. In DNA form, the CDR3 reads TGTGCCAGCGGGAGAGGAGAGCAGTACTTC.

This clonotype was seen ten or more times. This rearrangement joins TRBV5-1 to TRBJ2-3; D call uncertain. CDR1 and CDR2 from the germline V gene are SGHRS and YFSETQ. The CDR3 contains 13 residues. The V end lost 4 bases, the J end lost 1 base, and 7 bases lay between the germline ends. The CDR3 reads CASSPWGTDTQYF. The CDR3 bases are TGCGCCAGCAGCCCGTGGGGCACAGATACGCAGTATTTT.

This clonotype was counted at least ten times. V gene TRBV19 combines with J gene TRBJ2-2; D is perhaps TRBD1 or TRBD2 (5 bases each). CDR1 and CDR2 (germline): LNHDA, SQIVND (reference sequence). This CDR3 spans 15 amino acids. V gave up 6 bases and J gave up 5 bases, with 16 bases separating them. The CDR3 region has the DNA TGTGCCAGTAGGAGGGGTAGGGGCCCTACCGGGGAGCTGTTTTTT. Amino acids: CASRRGRGPTGELFF.

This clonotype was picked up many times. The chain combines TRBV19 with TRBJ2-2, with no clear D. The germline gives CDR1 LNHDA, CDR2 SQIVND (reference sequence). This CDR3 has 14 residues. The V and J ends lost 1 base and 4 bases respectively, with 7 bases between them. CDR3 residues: CASSIGYSTGELFF. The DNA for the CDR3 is TGTGCCAGTAGTATAGGGTACAGCACCGGGGAGCTGTTTTTT.

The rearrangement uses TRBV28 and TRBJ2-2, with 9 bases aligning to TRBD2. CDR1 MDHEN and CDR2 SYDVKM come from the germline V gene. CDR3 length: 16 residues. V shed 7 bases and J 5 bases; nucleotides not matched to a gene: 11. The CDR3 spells CASTPAGGQRTGELFF. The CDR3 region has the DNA TGTGCCAGCACCCCCGCGGGAGGGCAAAGAACCGGGGAGCTGTTTTTT.

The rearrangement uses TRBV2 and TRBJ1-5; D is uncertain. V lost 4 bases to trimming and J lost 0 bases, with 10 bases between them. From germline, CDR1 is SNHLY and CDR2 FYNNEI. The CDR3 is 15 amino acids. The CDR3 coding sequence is TGTGCCAGCAGTGCCGCGTGGACTAGCAATCAGCCCCAGCATTTT. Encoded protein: CASSAAWTSNQPQHF.

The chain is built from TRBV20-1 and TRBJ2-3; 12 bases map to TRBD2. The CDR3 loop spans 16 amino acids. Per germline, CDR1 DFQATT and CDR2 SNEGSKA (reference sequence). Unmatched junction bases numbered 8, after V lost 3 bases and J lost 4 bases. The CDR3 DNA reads TGCAGTGCTAGGCGACCTAGCGGGGGGGCCCCAGATACGCAGTATTTT. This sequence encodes CSARRPSGGAPDTQYF.

Here the CDR3 DNA reads TGTGACTCTGGCGGGGGATCCAAAAACATTCAGTACTTC. This translates into CDSGGGSKNIQYF. The genes are TRBV7-2 and TRBJ2-4; TRBD2 aligns across 7 bases. This CDR3 contains 13 residues. Germline assignment: CDR1 SGHTA and CDR2 FQGNSA. Full variable domain (rest looked up from reference TRBV7-2 and TRBJ2-4): GAGVSQSPSNKVTEKGKDVELRCDPISGHTALYWYRQSLGQGLEFLIYFQGNSAPDKSGLPSDRFSAERTGGSVSTLTIQRTQQEDSAVYLCDSGGGSKNIQYFGAGTRLSVL.

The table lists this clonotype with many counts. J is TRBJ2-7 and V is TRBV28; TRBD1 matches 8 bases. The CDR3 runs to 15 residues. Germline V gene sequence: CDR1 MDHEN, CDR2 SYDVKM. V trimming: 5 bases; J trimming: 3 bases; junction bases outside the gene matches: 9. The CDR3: CASSPFGQGDYEQYF. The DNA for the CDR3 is TGTGCCAGCAGTCCCTTCGGACAGGGTGACTACGAGCAGTACTTC.

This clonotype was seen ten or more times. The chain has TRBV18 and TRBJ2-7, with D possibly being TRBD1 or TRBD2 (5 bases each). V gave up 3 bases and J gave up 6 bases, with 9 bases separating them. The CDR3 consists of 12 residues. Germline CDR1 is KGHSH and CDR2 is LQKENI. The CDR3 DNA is TGTGCCAGCTCACCTGGGGGAACCGAGCAGTACTTC. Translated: CASSPGGTEQYF. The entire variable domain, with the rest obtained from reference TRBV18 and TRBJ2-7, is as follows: NAGVMQNPRHLVRRRGQEARLRCSPMKGHSHVYWYRQLPEEGLKFMVYLQKENIIDESGMPKERFSAEFPKEGPSILRIQQVVRGDSAAYFCASSPGGTEQYFGPGTRLTVT.

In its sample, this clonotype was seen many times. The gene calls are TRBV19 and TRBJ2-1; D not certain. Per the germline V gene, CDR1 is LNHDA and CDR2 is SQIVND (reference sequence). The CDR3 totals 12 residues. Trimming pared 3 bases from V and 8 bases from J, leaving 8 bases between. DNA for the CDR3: TGTGCCAGTAGTATTGAAGGCTATGAGCAGTTCTTC. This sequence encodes CASSIEGYEQFF.